These T cell receptor beta chains were read from a single sample in a study of T cell responses to AZD1222 COVID-19 vaccine. Data came from immunoSEQ multiplex PCR; TCRdb stores just in-frame clones and leaves some out. The repertoire holds about 160,000 clones, with 80% to 90% as singletons. The material sequenced was peripheral blood, taken on day 0 of AZD1222 vaccination. The source of these receptors is an adult in good health. Each CDR3 is given without its conserved first and last residue. Each record gives: J gene, V gene, CDR3 protein.

TRBJ2-1 | TRBV6-5 | ASNQAGGGHEQF
TRBJ2-5 | TRBV7-3 | ASSLGGRRETQY
TRBJ1-2 | TRBV28 | ASSLFTGNYGYT
TRBJ1-5 | TRBV19 | ASSRDYSNQPQH
TRBJ1-3 | TRBV18 | ASSVTQDISGNTIY
TRBJ2-1 | TRBV19 | ASRLDRGLRSSYNEQF
TRBJ1-5 | TRBV27 | ASSFRELPSQPQH
TRBJ2-1 | TRBV11-3 | ASSSGTRMNEQF
TRBJ1-3 | TRBV27 | ASSWGTGGNTIY
TRBJ2-2 | TRBV7-2 | ASSLALAGAGELF
TRBJ2-5 | TRBV7-3 | ASSYGTGASQETQY
TRBJ1-5 | TRBV5-6 | ASSLWKDRADNQPQH
TRBJ2-5 | TRBV6-4 | ASSVPGVAGVETQY
TRBJ1-4 | TRBV28 | ASSIPWRGGNEKLF
TRBJ2-1 | TRBV3-1/TRBV3-2 | ASAMYNEQF
TRBJ1-1 | TRBV5-1 | ASSLGRLLSEAF
TRBJ2-3 | TRBV19 | ASIDGTSDSTDTQY
TRBJ2-5 | TRBV30 | AWDRGGETQY
TRBJ2-7 | TRBV27 | ASSTSGAHVREQY
TRBJ1-2 | TRBV19 | ASSIYSRRVPGYT
TRBJ1-1 | TRBV28 | ASSLRAENTEAF
TRBJ2-1 | TRBV9 | ASSESGRTWTEQF
TRBJ2-5 | TRBV25-1 | ASQTGTSAETQY
TRBJ2-7 | TRBV11-3 | ASSSSYEQY
TRBJ2-1 | TRBV7-2 | ASSGGKAGVRNEQF
TRBJ2-7 | TRBV6-2/TRBV6-3 | ASSYLGRVNEQY
TRBJ1-2 | TRBV4-2 | ASSQPGRTNYGYT
TRBJ1-2 | TRBV12-3/TRBV12-4 | ASSSVNYGYT
TRBJ1-5 | TRBV10-2 | ASRRTGESNQPQH